The 31 T cell receptor beta chains reported below all come from one sample, sequenced in a study of blood T cell repertoires in COVID-19. The assay was immunoSEQ multiplex PCR, and TCRdb's table has in-frame clones only and misses some. The sample lists 250,000 to 350,000 clones; about nine tenths were seen once. The sequencing input was peripheral blood. The source of these receptors is a woman aged 50 to 65 who had recovered from COVID-19.

This chain links TRBV5-4 with TRBJ1-2; weak D call: TRBD1 (5 bases). Trimming stripped 4 bases from V and 0 bases from J, with 16 bases between. This CDR3 region has 16 residues. The germline V gene has CDR1 SGHNT and CDR2 YYREEE (reference sequence). As DNA, the CDR3 is TGTGCCAGCAGCCATCGACAGATTAGGGCTAACTATGGCTACACCTTC. It is translated as CASSHRQIRANYGYTF.

The chain combines TRBV5-6 with TRBJ1-1; D uncertain. Germline CDR1 is SGHDT and CDR2 is YYEEEE. The CDR3 extends over 14 amino acids. V gave up 0 bases and J gave up 1 base, with 7 bases separating them. The CDR3: CASSLAGGNTEAFF. In nucleotides, the CDR3 is TGTGCCAGCAGCTTGGCGGGAGGGAACACTGAAGCTTTCTTT.

This rearrangement joins TRBV5-1 to TRBJ2-7, with 8 nucleotides matching TRBD1. J was trimmed by 0 bases and V by 4 bases; bases with no gene match: 6. This CDR3 contains 15 residues. Looked up from germline, CDR1 is SGHRS and CDR2 is YFSETQ. CDR3 in amino acids: CASSPQGGSSYEQYF. CDR3 bases: TGCGCCAGCAGCCCACAGGGGGGCAGCTCCTACGAGCAGTACTTC.

The V gene is TRBV15, the J gene TRBJ2-7, with 9 positions matching TRBD2. The CDR3 totals 15 residues. With V trimmed by 7 bases and J by 3 bases, 10 bases remained unmatched. The germline V gene has CDR1 LNHNV and CDR2 YYDKDF (reference sequence). CDR3 protein: CATKPLAGGGYEQYF. The CDR3 region has the DNA TGTGCCACCAAACCCCTGGCGGGGGGGGGCTACGAGCAGTACTTC.

This chain links TRBV5-4 with TRBJ2-4; the D is unclear. The CDR3 has 15 residues. Germline CDR1 and CDR2: SGHNT and YYREEE (reference sequence). The ends were cut back, 4 bases at V and 0 bases at J, with 11 bases in the middle. The CDR3 DNA is TGTGCCAGCAGCCCCTCTTCGGGAGCCAAAAACATTCAGTACTTC. Translated: CASSPSSGAKNIQYF.

The chain joins TRBV9 to TRBJ1-2; TRBD1 matches at 10 bases. V shed 2 bases, J shed 8 bases, and the junction held 6 bases outside the gene matches. This CDR3 is 14 amino acids long. CDR1 SGDLS and CDR2 YYNGEE come from the germline V gene. The CDR3 is CASSVAETGGGYTF. In nucleotides, the CDR3 is TGTGCCAGCAGCGTCGCCGAGACAGGGGGCGGCTACACCTTC.

V gene TRBV6-4 combines with J gene TRBJ1-1, with D uncertain. The CDR3 is made up of 14 amino acids. Trimming took 2 bases from V and 5 from J, leaving 12 bases between them. From germline, CDR1 is MRHNA and CDR2 SNTAGT. The CDR3 DNA follows: TGTGCCAGCAGTGACCGACCCGGGGTAACTGAAGCTTTCTTT. Its translation is CASSDRPGVTEAFF.

The V gene is TRBV13, the J gene TRBJ2-3; 10 bases are a match to TRBD2. The junction had 1 base not matched to a gene; V was cut back by 0 bases and J by 4 bases. The CDR3 totals 15 residues. Looked up from germline, CDR1 is PRHDT and CDR2 is FYEKMQ (reference sequence). CDR3 DNA: TGTGCCAGCAGCTTAGGAGCGGGAGGGTCAGATACGCAGTATTTT. Translation gives CASSLGAGGSDTQYF.

The rearrangement uses TRBV30 and TRBJ1-4; TRBD1 aligns across 7 bases. Trimming took 1 base from V and 7 from J; bases not matched to a gene: 0. The germline gives CDR1 GTSNPN, CDR2 SVGIG (reference sequence). The CDR3 consists of 12 residues. As DNA, the CDR3 is TGTGCCTGGAGTGGACAGGGTGAAAAACTGTTTTTT. Translating it yields CAWSGQGEKLFF.

CDR3: CASSEASGGQPQHF. As DNA, the CDR3 is TGTGCCAGCAGTGAAGCGTCGGGAGGGCAGCCCCAGCATTTT. The rearrangement uses TRBV2 and TRBJ1-5; D is unclear. Per germline, CDR1 SNHLY and CDR2 FYNNEI. V was shortened by 0 bases and J by 7 bases, with 10 bases between the two germline ends. The CDR3 runs to 14 residues.

The gene calls are TRBV6-2 or TRBV6-3 and TRBJ2-1; 7 bases agree with TRBD1. Germline V CDR1 and CDR2: MNHEY, SVGEGT. CDR3 length: 17 residues. The V and J ends lost 6 bases and 2 bases, in that order; junction bases with no gene match: 13. The CDR3: CASSTTLPGGTYNEQFF. For the CDR3, the DNA is TGTGCCAGCAGCACTACCCTCCCAGGGGGTACCTACAATGAGCAGTTCTTC.

The V and J genes are TRBV27 and TRBJ1-2, with TRBD1 matching 12 bases. The V and J ends lost 4 bases and 7 bases, in that order; junction bases with no gene match: 4. The V gene's germline CDR1 is MNHEY and CDR2 SMNVEV (reference sequence). The CDR3 contains 14 residues. The chain's CDR3 is CASSSGTGGSGYTF. The CDR3 DNA sequence: TGTGCCAGCAGTTCCGGGACAGGGGGCTCTGGCTACACCTTC.

Details on this clone: Relative to the germline gene, one junction end is altered; a read error may explain this. The J gene is TRBJ2-2, the V gene TRBV7-7; 9 bases are a match to TRBD1. The CDR3 has 16 amino acids. Germline assignment: CDR1 SSHAT and CDR2 FNYEAQ (reference sequence). CDR3: CASSSRTGENTGELFF. The CDR3 bases are TGTGCTAGCAGCTCTCGGACAGGGGAGAACACCGGGGAGCTGTTTTTT.

This clone was seen only once. The J gene is TRBJ2-7, the V gene TRBV15, with D unresolved. V lost 6 bases, J lost 3 bases, and 12 bases lay in between. Germline V gene sequence: CDR1 LNHNV, CDR2 YYDKDF (reference sequence). This CDR3 comprises 13 residues. The CDR3 protein is CATRSNSLYEQYF. CDR3 in DNA: TGTGCCACCAGGTCAAACAGCCTCTACGAGCAGTACTTC.

Of note for this clone: In the same sample, other DNA sequences code for this CDR3. The chain recombines TRBV5-1 with TRBJ1-4, with a possible D match to TRBD1 (6 bases). V gave up 2 bases and J gave up 5 bases, with 10 bases separating them. Germline assignment: CDR1 SGHRS and CDR2 YFSETQ. The CDR3 has 14 amino acids. The CDR3 region is CASSFRGPNEKLFF. The CDR3 nucleotides read TGCGCCAGCAGCTTCAGGGGCCCCAATGAAAAACTGTTTTTT.

V is TRBV24-1 and J is TRBJ2-2; 8 positions match TRBD2. The V gene's germline CDR1 is KGHDR and CDR2 SFDVKD. The CDR3 extends over 21 amino acids. V lost 7 bases to trimming and J lost 4 bases; unmatched junction nucleotides: 25. The CDR3 bases are TGTGCCACCAGCCCGCCCGGGACGAGGTTGGGAACTAGCGGCGCCACCGGGGAGCTGTTTTTT. Translation: CATSPPGTRLGTSGATGELFF.

Points on this clone: This same CDR3 is encoded by further DNA sequences in the sample. V usage is TRBV7-9 and J usage is TRBJ2-5; maybe TRBD1 (6 bases). CDR3 length: 14 residues. With 1 base removed from V and 2 bases from J, the gap between germline ends came to 8 bases. Germline V gene data show CDR1 as SEHNR and CDR2 as FQNEAQ (reference sequence). DNA for the CDR3: TGTGCCAGCAGCTTAGGGACAGCTCAAGAGACCCAGTACTTC. Translated: CASSLGTAQETQYF.

The chain employs TRBV3-1 (or the pseudogene TRBV3-2) and TRBJ1-6; TRBD1 aligns across 9 bases. The germline gives CDR1 LGHDT, CDR2 YNNKEL (reference sequence). Germline trimming cut 0 bases from V and 12 bases from J; bases unmatched to any gene: 6. This CDR3 spans 15 amino acids. CDR3 bases: TGTGCCAGCAGCCAAGATGGGACAGGGTGGGAACCCCTCCACTTT. This codes for CASSQDGTGWEPLHF.

This clone was picked up a small number of times. This rearrangement joins TRBV15 to TRBJ1-5; D might be TRBD1 (6 bases). Germline V lookup: CDR1 LNHNV, CDR2 YYDKDF (reference sequence). Trimming left V 8 bases short and J 5 bases short, with 16 bases between. The CDR3 is made up of 14 amino acids. CDR3 nucleotide sequence: TGTGCCACCGGGGAGACAGGATCCTATCAGCCCCAGCATTTT. The encoded protein is CATGETGSYQPQHF.

This clone appeared once. The chain carries TRBV14 and TRBJ1-6, with 7 positions matching TRBD1. The ends lost 1 base at V and 10 bases at J; junction bases unmatched: 13. Germline V gene data show CDR1 as SGHDN and CDR2 as FVKESK. The length of the CDR3 is 17 residues. CDR3 coding DNA: TGTGCCAGCAGCCAAGCTGTAATACGAAGGGGGCAATCACCCCTCCACTTT. Translation gives CASSQAVIRRGQSPLHF. Full variable domain (missing parts from reference TRBV14 and TRBJ1-6): EAGVTQFPSHSVIEKGQTVTLRCDPISGHDNLYWYRRVMGKEIKFLLHFVKESKQDESGMPNNRFLAERTGGTYSTLKVQPAELEDSGVYFCASSQAVIRRGQSPLHFGNGTRLTVT.

V is TRBV29-1 and J is TRBJ1-2; TRBD1 matches 7 bases. Looked up from germline, CDR1 is SQVTM and CDR2 is ANQGSEA. After removal of 0 bases from V and 4 bases from J, the junction contained 8 bases not matched to a gene. The CDR3 runs to 15 residues. The chain's CDR3 is CSVEDRKGASYGYTF. The CDR3 DNA reads TGCAGCGTTGAAGATCGAAAGGGGGCGTCCTATGGCTACACCTTC.

CDR3 sequence (DNA): TGTGCCATCAGTGGAGGACTAGCGGGGGGAACAGATACGCAGTATTTT. Its translation is CAISGGLAGGTDTQYF. This sequence joins TRBV10-3 and TRBJ2-3; 14 bases map to TRBD2. CDR3 length: 16 amino acids. The V and J ends lost 4 bases and 3 bases, in that order; junction bases with no gene match: 3. CDR1 and CDR2 (germline): ENHRY, SYGVKD.

The chain is built from TRBV5-1 and TRBJ2-7; TRBD1 agrees at 7 bases. The germline gives CDR1 SGHRS, CDR2 YFSETQ. The CDR3 has 15 amino acids. Losses at the gene ends were 0 bases for V and 1 base for J; bases not matched to a gene: 4. DNA of the CDR3: TGCGCCAGCAGCTTGGGACAGGGACGGTCCTACGAGCAGTACTTC. This codes for CASSLGQGRSYEQYF.

The chain is built from TRBV30 and TRBJ1-2; D may be TRBD1 (5 bases). There are 15 residues in the CDR3. Germline V gene lookup returns CDR1 GTSNPN and CDR2 SVGIG (reference sequence). The V end lost 0 bases, the J end lost 5 bases, and 16 bases lay between the germline ends. In DNA form, the CDR3 reads TGTGCCTGGAGTGTTTCTTTTGAAGGGGCGTATGGCTACACCTTC. Residues: CAWSVSFEGAYGYTF.

The chain carries TRBV28 and TRBJ2-7; TRBD1 is a possible D gene (5 bases). This CDR3 is 14 amino acids long. With 5 bases removed from V and 5 bases from J, the gap between germline ends came to 16 bases. Germline values: CDR1 MDHEN, CDR2 SYDVKM. The CDR3 loop is CASSPWGSTHEQYF. As DNA, the CDR3 is TGTGCCAGCAGTCCCTGGGGCAGTACCCACGAGCAGTACTTC.

The chain joins TRBV15 to TRBJ1-2, with TRBD1 as a possible D gene (5 bases). Germline V gene sequence: CDR1 LNHNV, CDR2 YYDKDF (reference sequence). V was cut by 5 bases and J by 2 bases, with 9 bases left in between. The CDR3 runs 13 residues. CDR3: CATSSQGNYGYTF. CDR3 nucleotides: TGTGCCACCAGCTCTCAGGGAAACTATGGCTACACCTTC.

This chain uses TRBV5-1 with TRBJ1-1, with 7 positions matching TRBD1. CDR3 length: 12 amino acids. Trimming took 4 bases from V and 10 from J; bases not matched to a gene: 7. Germline values: CDR1 SGHRS, CDR2 YFSETQ. As DNA, the CDR3 is TGCGCCAGCAGCCCCGACAGGGCCCGAGCTTTCTTT. Translating it yields CASSPDRARAFF. The full variable domain, in which reference TRBV5-1 and TRBJ1-1 provide the parts outside the CDR3, is KAGVTQTPRYLIKTRGQQVTLSCSPISGHRSVSWYQQTPGQGLQFLFEYFSETQRNKGNFPGRFSGRQFSNSRSEMNVSTLELGDSALYLCASSPDRARAFFGQGTRLTVV.

The genes are TRBV27 and TRBJ2-3; TRBD1 agrees at 10 bases. This CDR3 comprises 15 residues. Germline lookup yields CDR1 MNHEY and CDR2 SMNVEV (reference sequence). J gave up 2 bases and V 8 bases, and 7 bases lay outside the gene matches. The CDR3 DNA reads TGTGCCAGCTCATCCGGGACAGGGGTCACAGATACGCAGTATTTT. Translating it yields CASSSGTGVTDTQYF.

The chain couples TRBV27 to TRBJ1-2, with no clear D. Germline assignment: CDR1 MNHEY and CDR2 SMNVEV (reference sequence). V shed 4 bases and J shed 8 bases, with 20 bases lying between them. This CDR3 region has 15 residues. CDR3 residues: CASSSDGPRTGGYTF. DNA of the CDR3: TGTGCCAGCAGTTCCGACGGACCGAGAACGGGGGGCTACACCTTC.

The V and J genes are TRBV24-1 and TRBJ2-6, with 8 bases lining up with TRBD2. Germline CDR1 is KGHDR and CDR2 is SFDVKD. The junction had 5 bases not matched to a gene; V was cut back by 9 bases and J by 2 bases. The CDR3 is 15 residues long. The CDR3 loop is CATARGGAGANVLTF. DNA for the CDR3: TGTGCCACCGCACGGGGGGGGGCTGGGGCCAACGTCCTGACTTTC.

V is TRBV7-9 and J is TRBJ1-1, with a possible D match to TRBD1 (5 bases). The CDR3 length is 16 residues. Germline assignment: CDR1 SEHNR and CDR2 FQNEAQ (reference sequence). The ends were cut back, 1 base at V and 4 bases at J, with 16 bases in the middle. This chain's CDR3 is CASSLGGAGLGTEAFF. The CDR3 nucleotides are TGTGCCAGCAGCTTAGGTGGGGCGGGGTTGGGCACTGAAGCTTTCTTT. Combining the CDR3 with reference TRBV7-9 and TRBJ1-1 gives the whole variable domain DTGVSQNPRHKITKRGQNVTFRCDPISEHNRLYWYRQTLGQGPEFLTYFQNEAQLEKSRLLSDRFSAERPKGSFSTLEIQRTEQGDSAMYLCASSLGGAGLGTEAFFGQGTRLTVV.